This section outlines one T cell receptor (beta chain) sequence together with its context. Its antigen is not known. Assay: immunoSEQ multiplex PCR; the TCRdb copy retains only in-frame clones and omits some. The sample lists 9,500 to 15,000 clones; around two thirds were seen once. The source of the sample is a study of regulatory dendritic cells for organ transplantation. Overall study results and limits: Mature dendritic cells appeared to drive more memory CD8+ clonal expansion than regulatory ones. Memory CD8+ T cells were the most oligoclonal; naive cells were highly diverse. Resting memory CD8+ T cells held the most alloreactive clonotypes.

CDR1 and CDR2 from the germline V gene are SGHNT and YYREEE (reference sequence). The CDR3 has 15 amino acids. J gave up 1 base and V 4 bases, and 6 bases lay outside the gene matches. Sorted T cells were CFSE-labeled and cultured 5 days with allogeneic regulatory or mature dendritic cells at 1:10. Memory T cells were CD45RO+, naive were CD45RA+, sorted by FACS. The TCR was taken from a human donor in good health. The chain joins TRBV5-4 to TRBJ2-3; 7 bases map to TRBD1. The sample was naive CD4+ T cells from blood cultured with regulatory dendritic cells. Indicated subset: CD45RA+ naive T cells. The DNA for the CDR3 is TGTGCCAGCAGCGCAGGACAGGCAGGCACAGATACGCAGTATTTT. Translated: CASSAGQAGTDTQYF.